The present T cell receptor (beta chain) was sequenced within a study of identifying expanded T cells in peripheral blood. Germline CDR1 and CDR2: SGHTA and FQGNSA. The CDR3 has 15 amino acids. Germline trimming cut 3 bases from V and 3 bases from J; bases unmatched to any gene: 7. This table comes from immunoSEQ multiplex PCR, and its TCRdb copy is limited to in-frame clones, with some not included. The repertoire consists of tens of thousands of clones, with around 88% occurring once and the leading ten covering about 4%. The chain links TRBV7-2 to TRBJ2-7; 8 positions match TRBD1. This TCR was recovered from a person aged 18 to 70 in good health. Sequenced material: blood. The CDR3 reads CASSFAGQGFYEQYF. CDR3 sequence (DNA): TGTGCCAGCAGCTTCGCCGGACAGGGCTTCTACGAGCAGTACTTC.